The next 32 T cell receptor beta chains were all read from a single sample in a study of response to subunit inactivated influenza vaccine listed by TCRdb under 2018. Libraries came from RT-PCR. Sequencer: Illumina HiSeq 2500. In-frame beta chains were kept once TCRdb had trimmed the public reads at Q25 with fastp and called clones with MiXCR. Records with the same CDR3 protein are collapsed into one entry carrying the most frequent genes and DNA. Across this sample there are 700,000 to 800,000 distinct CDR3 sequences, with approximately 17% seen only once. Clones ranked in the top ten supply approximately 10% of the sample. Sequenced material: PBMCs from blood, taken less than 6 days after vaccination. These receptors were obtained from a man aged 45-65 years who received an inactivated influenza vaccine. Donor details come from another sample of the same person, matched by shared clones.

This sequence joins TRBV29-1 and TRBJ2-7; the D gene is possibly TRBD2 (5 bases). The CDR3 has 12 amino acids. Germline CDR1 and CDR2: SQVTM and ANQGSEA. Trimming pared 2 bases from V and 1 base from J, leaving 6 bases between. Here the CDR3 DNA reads TGCAGCGTTGAATCGGGATCCTACGAGCAGTACTTC. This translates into CSVESGSYEQYF.

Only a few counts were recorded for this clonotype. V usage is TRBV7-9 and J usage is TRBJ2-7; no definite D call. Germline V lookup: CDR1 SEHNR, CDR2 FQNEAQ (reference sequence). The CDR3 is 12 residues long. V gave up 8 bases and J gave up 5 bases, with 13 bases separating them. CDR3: CASDGPSNEQYF. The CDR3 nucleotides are TGTGCCAGCGATGGACCGTCCAACGAGCAGTACTTC.

The DNA of the CDR3 is TGCAGCGTTGCAGGGGTCAATGAGCAGTTCTTC. Translating gives CSVAGVNEQFF. V and J are TRBV29-1 and TRBJ2-1, with D tentatively TRBD1 (6 bases). Germline values: CDR1 SQVTM, CDR2 ANQGSEA. Trimming pared 4 bases from V and 6 bases from J, leaving 7 bases between. This CDR3 has 11 residues.

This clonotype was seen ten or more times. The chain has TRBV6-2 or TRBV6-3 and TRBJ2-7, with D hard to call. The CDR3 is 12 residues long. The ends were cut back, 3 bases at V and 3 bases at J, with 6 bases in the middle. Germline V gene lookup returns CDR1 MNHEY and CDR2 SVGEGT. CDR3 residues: CASSYGVYEQYF. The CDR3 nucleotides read TGTGCCAGCAGTTATGGCGTCTACGAGCAGTACTTC.

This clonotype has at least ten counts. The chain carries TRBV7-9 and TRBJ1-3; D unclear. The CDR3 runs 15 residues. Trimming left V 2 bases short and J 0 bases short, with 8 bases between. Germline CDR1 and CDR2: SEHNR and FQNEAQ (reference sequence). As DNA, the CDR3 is TGTGCCAGCAGCTTATCACAGAGCTCTGGAAACACCATATATTTT. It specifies CASSLSQSSGNTIYF.

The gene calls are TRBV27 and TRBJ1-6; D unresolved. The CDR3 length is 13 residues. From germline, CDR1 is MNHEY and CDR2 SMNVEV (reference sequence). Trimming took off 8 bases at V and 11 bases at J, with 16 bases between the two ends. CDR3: CASPTSVGPPLHF. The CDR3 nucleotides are TGTGCCAGCCCTACATCGGTCGGACCACCCCTCCACTTT.

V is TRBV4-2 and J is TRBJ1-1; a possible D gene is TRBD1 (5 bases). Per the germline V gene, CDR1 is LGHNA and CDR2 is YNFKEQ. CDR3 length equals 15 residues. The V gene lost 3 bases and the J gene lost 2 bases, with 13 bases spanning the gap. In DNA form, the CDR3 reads TGTGCCAGCAGCCACCCCGGCAGGGTAAACACTGAAGCTTTCTTT. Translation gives CASSHPGRVNTEAFF.

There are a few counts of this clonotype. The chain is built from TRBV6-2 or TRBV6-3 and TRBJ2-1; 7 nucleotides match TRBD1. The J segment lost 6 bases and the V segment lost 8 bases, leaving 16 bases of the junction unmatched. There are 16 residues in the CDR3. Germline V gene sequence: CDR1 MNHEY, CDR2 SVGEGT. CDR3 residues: CASANKPGQLSNEQFF. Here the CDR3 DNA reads TGTGCCAGCGCGAATAAACCGGGACAGCTCTCCAATGAGCAGTTCTTC.

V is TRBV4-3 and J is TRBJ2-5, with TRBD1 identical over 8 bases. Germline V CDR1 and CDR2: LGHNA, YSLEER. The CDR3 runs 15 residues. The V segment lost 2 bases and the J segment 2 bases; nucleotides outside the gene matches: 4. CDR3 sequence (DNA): TGCGCCAGCAGCCAAAGTCGGACAGGGCAAGAGACCCAGTACTTC. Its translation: CASSQSRTGQETQYF.

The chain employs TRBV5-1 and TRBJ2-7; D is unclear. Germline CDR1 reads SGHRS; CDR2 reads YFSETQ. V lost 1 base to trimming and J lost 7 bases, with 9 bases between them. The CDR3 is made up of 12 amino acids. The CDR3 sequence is CASSLSAREQYF. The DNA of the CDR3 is TGCGCCAGCAGCTTGTCGGCAAGGGAGCAGTACTTC.

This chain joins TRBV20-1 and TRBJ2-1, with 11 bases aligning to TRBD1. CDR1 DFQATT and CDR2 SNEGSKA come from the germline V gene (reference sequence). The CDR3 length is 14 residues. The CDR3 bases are TGCAGCCCACGTCGGGACAGGGGGGACAATGAGCAGTTCTTC. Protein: CSPRRDRGDNEQFF.

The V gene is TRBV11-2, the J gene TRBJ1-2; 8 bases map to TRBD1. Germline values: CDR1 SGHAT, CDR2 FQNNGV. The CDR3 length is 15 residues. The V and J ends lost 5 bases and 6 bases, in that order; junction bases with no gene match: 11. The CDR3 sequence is CASSDSPGGEDGYTF. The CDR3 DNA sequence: TGTGCCAGCAGCGATAGCCCAGGGGGCGAAGATGGCTACACCTTC.

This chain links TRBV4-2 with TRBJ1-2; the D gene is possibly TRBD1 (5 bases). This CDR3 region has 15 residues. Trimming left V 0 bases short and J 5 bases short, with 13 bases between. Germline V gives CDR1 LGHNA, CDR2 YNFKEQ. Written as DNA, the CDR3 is TGTGCCAGCAGCCAAGAAGAGGGGTGGGCGTATGGCTACACCTTC. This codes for CASSQEEGWAYGYTF.

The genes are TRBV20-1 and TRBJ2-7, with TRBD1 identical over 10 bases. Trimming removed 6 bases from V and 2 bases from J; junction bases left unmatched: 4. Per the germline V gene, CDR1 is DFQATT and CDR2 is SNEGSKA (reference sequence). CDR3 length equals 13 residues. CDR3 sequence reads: CSARDRGAYEQYF. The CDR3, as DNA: TGCAGTGCCCGGGACAGGGGAGCCTACGAGCAGTACTTC.

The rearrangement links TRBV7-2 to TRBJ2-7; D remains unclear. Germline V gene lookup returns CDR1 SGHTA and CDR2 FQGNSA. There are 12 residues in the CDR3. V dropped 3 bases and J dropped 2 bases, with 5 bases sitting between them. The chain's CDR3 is CASSFTTYEQYF. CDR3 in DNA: TGTGCCAGCAGCTTTACGACCTACGAGCAGTACTTC.

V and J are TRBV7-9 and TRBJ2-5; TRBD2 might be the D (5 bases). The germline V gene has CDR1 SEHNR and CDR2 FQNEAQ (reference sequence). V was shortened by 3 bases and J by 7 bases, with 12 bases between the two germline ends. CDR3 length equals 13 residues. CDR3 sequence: CASSLDFRGTQYF. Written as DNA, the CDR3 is TGTGCCAGCAGCTTGGACTTTCGGGGGACCCAGTACTTC.

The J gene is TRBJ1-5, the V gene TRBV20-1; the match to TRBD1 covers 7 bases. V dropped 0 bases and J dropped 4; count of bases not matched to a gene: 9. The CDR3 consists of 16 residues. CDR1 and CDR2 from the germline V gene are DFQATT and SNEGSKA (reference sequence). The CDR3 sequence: CSARDPFPTGNQPQHF. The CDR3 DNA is TGCAGTGCTAGAGATCCGTTCCCGACAGGGAATCAGCCCCAGCATTTT.

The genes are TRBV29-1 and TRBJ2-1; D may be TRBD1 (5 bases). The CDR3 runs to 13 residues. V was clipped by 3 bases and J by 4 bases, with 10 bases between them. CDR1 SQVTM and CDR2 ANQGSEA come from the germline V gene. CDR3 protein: CSVELTVYNEQFF. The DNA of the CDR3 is TGCAGCGTTGAGTTGACAGTTTACAATGAGCAGTTCTTC.

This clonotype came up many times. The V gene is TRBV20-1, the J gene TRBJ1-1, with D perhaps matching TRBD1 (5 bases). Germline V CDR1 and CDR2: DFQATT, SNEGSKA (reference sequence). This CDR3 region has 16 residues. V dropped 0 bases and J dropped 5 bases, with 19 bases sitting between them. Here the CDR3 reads CSARDVAGPGITEAFF. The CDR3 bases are TGCAGTGCTAGAGATGTGGCGGGGCCAGGGATAACTGAAGCTTTCTTT.

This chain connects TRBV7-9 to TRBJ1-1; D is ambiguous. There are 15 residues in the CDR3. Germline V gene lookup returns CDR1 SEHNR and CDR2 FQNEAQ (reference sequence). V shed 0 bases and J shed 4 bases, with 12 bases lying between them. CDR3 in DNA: TGTGCCAGCAGCTTAGCGGAGGTGATGGGCACTGAAGCTTTCTTT. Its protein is CASSLAEVMGTEAFF.

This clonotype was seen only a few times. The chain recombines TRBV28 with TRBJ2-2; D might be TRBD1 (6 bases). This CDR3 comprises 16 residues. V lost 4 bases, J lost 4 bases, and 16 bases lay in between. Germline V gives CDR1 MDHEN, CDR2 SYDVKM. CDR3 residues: CASSSRQEMGTGELFF. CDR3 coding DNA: TGTGCCAGCAGTTCACGACAGGAGATGGGCACCGGGGAGCTGTTTTTT.

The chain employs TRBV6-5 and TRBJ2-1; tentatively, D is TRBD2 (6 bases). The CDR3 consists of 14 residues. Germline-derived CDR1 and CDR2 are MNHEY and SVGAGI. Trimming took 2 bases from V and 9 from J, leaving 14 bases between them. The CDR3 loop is CASSYPDSGSEQFF. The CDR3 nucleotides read TGTGCCAGCAGTTACCCGGATAGCGGTAGTGAGCAGTTCTTC.

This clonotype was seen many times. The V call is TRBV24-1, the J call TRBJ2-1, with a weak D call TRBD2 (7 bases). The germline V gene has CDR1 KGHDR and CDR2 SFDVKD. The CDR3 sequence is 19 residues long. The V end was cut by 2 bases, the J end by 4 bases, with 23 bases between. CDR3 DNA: TGTGCCACCAGTGATTCGGCGGTCCCTATGAGCGGGACATACAATGAGCAGTTCTTC. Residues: CATSDSAVPMSGTYNEQFF.

CDR3 region: CASSYQTGGRETQYF. The CDR3 nucleotides are TGCGCCAGCAGCTACCAGACAGGGGGTCGAGAGACCCAGTACTTC. V and J are TRBV5-1 and TRBJ2-5; TRBD1 aligns across 9 bases. After removal of 3 bases from V and 4 bases from J, the junction contained 7 bases not matched to a gene. This CDR3 comprises 15 residues. Germline V gene sequence: CDR1 SGHRS, CDR2 YFSETQ.

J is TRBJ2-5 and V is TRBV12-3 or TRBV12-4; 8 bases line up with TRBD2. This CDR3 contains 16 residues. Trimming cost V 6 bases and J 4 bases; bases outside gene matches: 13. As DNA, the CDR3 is TGTGCCAGCAGCCCCCGGGGCGGGGGGACCCTAGAGACCCAGTACTTC. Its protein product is CASSPRGGGTLETQYF.

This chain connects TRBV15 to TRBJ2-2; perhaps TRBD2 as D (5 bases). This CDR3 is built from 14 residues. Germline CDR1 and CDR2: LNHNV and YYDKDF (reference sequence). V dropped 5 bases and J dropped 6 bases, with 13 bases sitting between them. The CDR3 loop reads CATSRRTGAGELFF. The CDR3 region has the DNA TGTGCCACCAGCCGCAGGACCGGGGCCGGGGAGCTGTTTTTT. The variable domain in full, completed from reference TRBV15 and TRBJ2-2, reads DAMVIQNPRYQVTQFGKPVTLSCSQTLNHNVMYWYQQKSSQAPKLLFHYYDKDFNNEADTPDNFQSRRPNTSFCFLDIRSPGLGDTAMYLCATSRRTGAGELFFGEGSRLTVL.

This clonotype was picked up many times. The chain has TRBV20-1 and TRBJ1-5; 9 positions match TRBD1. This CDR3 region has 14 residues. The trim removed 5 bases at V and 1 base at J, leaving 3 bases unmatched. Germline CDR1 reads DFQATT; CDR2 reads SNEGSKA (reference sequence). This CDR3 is CSASDRGSNQPQHF. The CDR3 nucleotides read TGCAGTGCTTCGGACAGGGGAAGCAATCAGCCCCAGCATTTT.

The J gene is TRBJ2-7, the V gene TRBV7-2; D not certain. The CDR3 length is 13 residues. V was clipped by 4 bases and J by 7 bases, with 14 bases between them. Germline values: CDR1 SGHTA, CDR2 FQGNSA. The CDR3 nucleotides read TGTGCCAGCAGCTCCTCCGCACCAGGAGAGCAGTACTTC. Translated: CASSSSAPGEQYF.

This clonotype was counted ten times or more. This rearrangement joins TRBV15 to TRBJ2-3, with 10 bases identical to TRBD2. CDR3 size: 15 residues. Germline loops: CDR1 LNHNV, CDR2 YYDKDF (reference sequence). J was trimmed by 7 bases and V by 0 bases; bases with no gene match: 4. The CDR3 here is CATSRDQREGYTQYF. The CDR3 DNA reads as TGTGCCACCAGCAGAGATCAGCGGGAGGGATATACGCAGTATTTT.

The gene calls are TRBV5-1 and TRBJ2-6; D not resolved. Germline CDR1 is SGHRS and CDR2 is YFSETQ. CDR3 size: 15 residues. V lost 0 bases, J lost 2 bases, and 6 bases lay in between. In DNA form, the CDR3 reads TGCGCCAGCAGCTTGGAGATACCTGGGGCCAACGTCCTGACTTTC. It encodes CASSLEIPGANVLTF.

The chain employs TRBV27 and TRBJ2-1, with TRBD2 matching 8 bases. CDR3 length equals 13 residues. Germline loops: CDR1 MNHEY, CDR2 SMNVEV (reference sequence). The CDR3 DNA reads TGTACTAGCGGAGCGAGCTCCTACAATGAGCAGTTCTTC. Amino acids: CTSGASSYNEQFF.

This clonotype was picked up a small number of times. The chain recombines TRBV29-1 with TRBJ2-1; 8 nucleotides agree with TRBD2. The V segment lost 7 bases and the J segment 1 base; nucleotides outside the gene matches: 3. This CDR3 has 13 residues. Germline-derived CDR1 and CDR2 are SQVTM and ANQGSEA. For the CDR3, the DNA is TGCAGCGCCGGGACTAGTTCCTACAATGAGCAGTTCTTC. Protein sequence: CSAGTSSYNEQFF.